This TCR beta chain was documented in a study of cytomegalovirus exposure and HLA in healthy donors. In the PCR, 60 Vbeta and 13 Jbeta primers were used. Method: immunoSEQ multiplex PCR; TCRdb's copy keeps in-frame clones and lacks some. The table shows about 240,000 clones, with 82% occurring only once. With 0 bases clipped from V and 2 bases from J, the junction kept 4 bases outside the gene matches. The germline V gene encodes CDR1 MNHNS and CDR2 SASEGT. The CDR3 runs to 15 residues. This chain joins TRBV6-1 and TRBJ2-7; 7 bases are shared with TRBD1. This sequence originates from a woman aged 40 to 50 in good health and CMV-seropositive. Source material: PBMCs. The CDR3 loop is CASSEAWQGAYEQYF. In DNA, the CDR3 is TGTGCCAGCAGTGAAGCGTGGCAGGGGGCCTACGAGCAGTACTTC.